These 9 T cell receptor beta chains came from one sample sequenced in a study of cytomegalovirus exposure and HLA in healthy donors. PCR amplification relied on 60 Vbeta primers (plus 13 Jbeta primers). Generated by immunoSEQ multiplex PCR, the TCRdb table keeps only in-frame clones and is missing some. This sample's clone table lists about 190,000 clones. Sequenced material: PBMCs. All receptors come from a woman in her twenties or thirties in good health and CMV-seropositive.

V usage is TRBV5-4 and J usage is TRBJ1-1; D is unresolved. Looked up from germline, CDR1 is SGHNT and CDR2 is YYREEE (reference sequence). The CDR3 length is 13 residues. The germline V and J ends were trimmed by 1 base and 1 base, with 5 bases remaining between them. In nucleotides, the CDR3 is TGTGCCAGCAGCTTGACACCGAACACTGAAGCTTTCTTT. Protein: CASSLTPNTEAFF.

The chain has TRBV5-1 and TRBJ2-1; the match to TRBD2 covers 10 bases. Germline V gene data show CDR1 as SGHRS and CDR2 as YFSETQ. The CDR3 has 16 residues. The ends lost 4 bases at V and 5 bases at J; junction bases unmatched: 9. For the CDR3, the DNA is TGCGCCAGCAGCCTAGGGACTAGCGCTTTCCACAATGAGCAGTTCTTC. Its protein is CASSLGTSAFHNEQFF.

The chain recombines TRBV28 with TRBJ1-3; D gene uncertain. This CDR3 contains 13 residues. The V end was cut by 7 bases, the J end by 4 bases, with 11 bases between. Germline CDR1 and CDR2: MDHEN and SYDVKM. The CDR3 region is CASKEPGGNTIYF. The CDR3 region has the DNA TGTGCCAGCAAGGAGCCGGGAGGAAACACCATATATTTT.

The chain links TRBV10-3 to TRBJ2-4, with D possibly TRBD1 on 6 matching bases. The germline V gene encodes CDR1 ENHRY and CDR2 SYGVKD. CDR3 size: 13 residues. Deletions cut 6 bases from V and 5 bases from J, with 11 bases between. In DNA, the CDR3 is TGTGCCATCAGCGATAGGACAGAAAACATTCAGTACTTC. Translating gives CAISDRTENIQYF.

This sequence joins TRBV10-3 and TRBJ1-4, with 7 positions matching TRBD1. V trimming: 4 bases; J trimming: 8 bases; junction bases outside the gene matches: 1. CDR1 is ENHRY, CDR2 SYGVKD, per germline. This CDR3 spans 12 amino acids. CDR3 DNA: TGTGCCATCAGTGGGGACAGCGAAAAACTGTTTTTT. It codes for CAISGDSEKLFF.

This chain joins TRBV9 and TRBJ1-1; tentative D call: TRBD1 (5 bases). Trimming removed 4 bases from V and 0 bases from J, with 10 bases in between. CDR1 and CDR2 from the germline V gene are SGDLS and YYNGEE. The CDR3 is made up of 14 amino acids. The CDR3 loop is CASSYDSMNTEAFF. The CDR3 DNA reads as TGTGCCAGCAGCTACGACAGCATGAACACTGAAGCTTTCTTT.

CDR3 nucleotide sequence: TGCGCCAGCAGTTTGACGAGAGCAACTAATGAAAAACTGTTTTTT. Encoded protein: CASSLTRATNEKLFF. The chain joins TRBV5-1 to TRBJ1-4; unclear D gene. Trimming pared 5 bases from V and 0 bases from J, leaving 11 bases between. This CDR3 spans 15 amino acids. CDR1 SGHRS and CDR2 YFSETQ come from the germline V gene.

V gene TRBV7-6 combines with J gene TRBJ1-1; 9 bases fit TRBD1. There are 16 residues in the CDR3. CDR1 and CDR2 (germline): SGHVS, FNYEAQ. The junction had 9 bases not matched to a gene; V was cut back by 5 bases and J by 2 bases. CDR3 sequence reads: CASSPRAGQGNTEAFF. Written as DNA, the CDR3 is TGTGCCAGCAGCCCCAGGGCGGGACAGGGTAACACTGAAGCTTTCTTT.

The chain employs TRBV5-1 and TRBJ2-5, with TRBD2 as a possible D gene (6 bases). The CDR3 has 14 amino acids. Between the trimmed V and J ends, which lost 0 bases and 0 bases, there was a span of 6 bases. The germline gives CDR1 SGHRS, CDR2 YFSETQ. This CDR3 is CASSLAGDQETQYF. DNA for the CDR3: TGCGCCAGCAGCTTGGCGGGGGACCAAGAGACCCAGTACTTC.